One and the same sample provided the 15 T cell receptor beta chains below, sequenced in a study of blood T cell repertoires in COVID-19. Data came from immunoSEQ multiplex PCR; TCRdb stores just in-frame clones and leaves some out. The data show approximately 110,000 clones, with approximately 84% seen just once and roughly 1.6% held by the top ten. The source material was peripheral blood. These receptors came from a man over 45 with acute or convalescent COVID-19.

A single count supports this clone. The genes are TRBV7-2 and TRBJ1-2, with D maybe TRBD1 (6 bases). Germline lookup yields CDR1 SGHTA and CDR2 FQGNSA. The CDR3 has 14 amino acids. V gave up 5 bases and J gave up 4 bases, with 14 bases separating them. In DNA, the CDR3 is TGTGCCAGCAGCCCCCCCGGGGGGCCCTATGGCTACACCTTC. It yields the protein CASSPPGGPYGYTF.

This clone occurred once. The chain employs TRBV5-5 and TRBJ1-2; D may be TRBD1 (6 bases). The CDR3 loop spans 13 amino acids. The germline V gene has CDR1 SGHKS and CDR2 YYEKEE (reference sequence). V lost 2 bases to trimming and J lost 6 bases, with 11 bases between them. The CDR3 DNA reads TGTGCCAGCAGCTTAATTCAGGGGAATGGCTACACCTTC. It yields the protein CASSLIQGNGYTF.

The CDR3 is CASSINRVGTDTQYF. The CDR3 DNA reads TGTGCCAGTAGTATTAACAGGGTTGGCACAGATACGCAGTATTTT. The rearrangement links TRBV19 to TRBJ2-3, with D possibly TRBD1 on 6 matching bases. This CDR3 is built from 15 residues. V lost 3 bases and J 1 base, leaving 11 bases between the germline ends. Germline CDR1 is LNHDA and CDR2 is SQIVND (reference sequence).

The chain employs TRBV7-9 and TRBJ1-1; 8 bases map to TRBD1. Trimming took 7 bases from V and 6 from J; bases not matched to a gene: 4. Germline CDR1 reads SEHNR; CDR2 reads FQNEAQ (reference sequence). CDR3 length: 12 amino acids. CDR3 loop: CASTPGGPEAFF. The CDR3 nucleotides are TGTGCCAGCACCCCAGGGGGCCCTGAAGCTTTCTTT.

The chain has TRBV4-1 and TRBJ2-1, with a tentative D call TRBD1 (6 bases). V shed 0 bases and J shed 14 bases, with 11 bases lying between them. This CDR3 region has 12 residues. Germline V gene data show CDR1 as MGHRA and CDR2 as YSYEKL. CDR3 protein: CASSQETGQKFF. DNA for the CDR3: TGCGCCAGCAGCCAAGAAACCGGACAGAAGTTCTTC.

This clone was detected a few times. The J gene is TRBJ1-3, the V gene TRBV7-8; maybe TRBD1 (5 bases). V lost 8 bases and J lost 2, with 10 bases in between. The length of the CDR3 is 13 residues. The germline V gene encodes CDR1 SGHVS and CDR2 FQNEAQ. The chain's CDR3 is CASGPGAGNTIYF. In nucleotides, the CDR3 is TGTGCCAGCGGGCCGGGGGCTGGAAACACCATATATTTT.

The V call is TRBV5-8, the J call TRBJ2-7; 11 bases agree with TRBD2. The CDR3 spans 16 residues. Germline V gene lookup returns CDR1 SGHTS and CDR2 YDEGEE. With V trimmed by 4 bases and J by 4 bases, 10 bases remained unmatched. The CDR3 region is CASSATGTSGIYEQYF. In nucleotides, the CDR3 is TGTGCCAGCAGCGCAACCGGGACTAGCGGAATTTACGAGCAGTACTTC. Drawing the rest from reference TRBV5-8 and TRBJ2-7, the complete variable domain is EAGVTQSPTHLIKTRGQQATLRCSPISGHTSVYWYQQALGLGLQFLLWYDEGEERNRGNFPPRFSGRQFPNYSSELNVNALELEDSALYLCASSATGTSGIYEQYFGPGTRLTVT.

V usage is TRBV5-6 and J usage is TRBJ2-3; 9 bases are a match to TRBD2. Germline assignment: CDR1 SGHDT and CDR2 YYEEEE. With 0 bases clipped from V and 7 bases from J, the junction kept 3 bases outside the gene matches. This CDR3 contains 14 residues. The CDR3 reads CASSLERGANTQYF. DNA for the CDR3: TGTGCCAGCAGCTTGGAGCGGGGGGCCAATACGCAGTATTTT.

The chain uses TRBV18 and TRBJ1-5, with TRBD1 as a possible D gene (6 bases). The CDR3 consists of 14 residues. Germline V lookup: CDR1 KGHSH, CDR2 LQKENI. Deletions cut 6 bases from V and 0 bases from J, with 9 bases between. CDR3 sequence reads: CASSHRDSNQPQHF. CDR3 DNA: TGTGCCAGCTCCCACAGGGATAGCAATCAGCCCCAGCATTTT.

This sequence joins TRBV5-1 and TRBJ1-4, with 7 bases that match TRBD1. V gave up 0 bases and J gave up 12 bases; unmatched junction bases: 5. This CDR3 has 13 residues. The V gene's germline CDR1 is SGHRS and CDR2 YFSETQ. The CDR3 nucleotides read TGCGCCAGCAGCTTGGACAGGGGTATGGAACTGTTTTTT. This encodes CASSLDRGMELFF.

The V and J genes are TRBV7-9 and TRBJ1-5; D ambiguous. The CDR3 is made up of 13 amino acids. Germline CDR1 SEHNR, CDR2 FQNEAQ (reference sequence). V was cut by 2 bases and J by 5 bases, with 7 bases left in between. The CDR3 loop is CASSLRQDQPQHF. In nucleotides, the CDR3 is TGTGCCAGCAGCTTAAGGCAGGATCAGCCCCAGCATTTT.

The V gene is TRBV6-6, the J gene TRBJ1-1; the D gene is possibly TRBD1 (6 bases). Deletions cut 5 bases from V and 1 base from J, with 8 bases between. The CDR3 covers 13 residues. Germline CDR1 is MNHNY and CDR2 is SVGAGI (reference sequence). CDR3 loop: CASSRQENTEAFF. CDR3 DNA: TGTGCCAGCAGTCGACAGGAGAACACTGAAGCTTTCTTT.

CDR3 nucleotides: TGTGCCAGCAGTTACCAGGGACAGTCAAGCAATCAGCCCCAGCATTTT. It translates to CASSYQGQSSNQPQHF. V gene TRBV6-2 or TRBV6-3 combines with J gene TRBJ1-5; 7 bases map to TRBD1. There are 16 residues in the CDR3. Germline CDR1 is MNHEY and CDR2 is SVGEGT. Trimming cost V 2 bases and J 1 base; bases outside gene matches: 5.

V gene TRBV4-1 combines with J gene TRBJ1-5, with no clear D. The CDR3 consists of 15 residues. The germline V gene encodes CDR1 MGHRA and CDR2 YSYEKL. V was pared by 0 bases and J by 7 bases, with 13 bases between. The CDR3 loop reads CASSQDRFGHQPQHF. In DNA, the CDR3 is TGCGCCAGCAGCCAAGATAGATTTGGTCACCAGCCCCAGCATTTT.

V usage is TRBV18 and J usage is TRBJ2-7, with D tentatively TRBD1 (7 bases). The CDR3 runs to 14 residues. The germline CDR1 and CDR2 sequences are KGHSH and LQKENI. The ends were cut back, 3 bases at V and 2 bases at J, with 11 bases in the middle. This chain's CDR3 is CASSPRDRPYEQYF. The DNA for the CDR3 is TGTGCCAGCTCACCGCGGGACAGACCCTACGAGCAGTACTTC.